This entry is about one TCR beta chain. Original analysis: From reference gene primer amplification, estimates of nucleated cell counts were derived. Libraries were prepared by immunoSEQ multiplex PCR; TCRdb keeps only in-frame clonotypes and omits some of them. V, J and clone size derive from that table, while D and trimming were established from the DNA sequence. The table records over 150,000 clones, 83% of them present only once. The record originates from a study of blood T cell repertoires in COVID-19. Study in general: In each case, the material was cDNA or gDNA derived from T cells, B-cell-depleted T cells, or PBMCs.

The germline V and J ends were trimmed by 3 bases and 3 bases, with 6 bases remaining between them. Germline-derived CDR1 and CDR2 are MNHNS and SASEGT. The CDR3 runs to 12 residues. Seattle enrolled patients during active infection and tracked them longitudinally. Source material: peripheral blood. The chain is built from TRBV6-1 and TRBJ2-7; D remains ambiguous. The TCR originated in a woman aged 70 to 79 with COVID-19, enrolled during active disease. The CDR3 loop is CASSDTVYEQYF. In nucleotides, the CDR3 is TGTGCCAGCAGTGACACGGTCTACGAGCAGTACTTC.